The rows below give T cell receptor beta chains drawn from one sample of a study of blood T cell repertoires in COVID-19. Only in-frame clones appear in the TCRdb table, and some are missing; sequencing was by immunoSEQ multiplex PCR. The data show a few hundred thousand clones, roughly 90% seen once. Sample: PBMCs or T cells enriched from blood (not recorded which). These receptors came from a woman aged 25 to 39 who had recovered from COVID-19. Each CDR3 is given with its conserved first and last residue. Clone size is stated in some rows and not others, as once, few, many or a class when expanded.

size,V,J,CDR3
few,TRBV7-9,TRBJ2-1,CASSDGDSGIYNEQFF
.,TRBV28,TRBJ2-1,CASSLWGLAGADEQFF
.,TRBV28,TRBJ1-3,CASSAHLSGNTIYF
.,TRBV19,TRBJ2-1,CASSIGTSYNEQFF
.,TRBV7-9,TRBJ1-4,CASSIGTGRTTNEKLFF
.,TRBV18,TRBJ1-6,CASSPEQGNSPLHF
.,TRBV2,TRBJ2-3,CASTAGLLAGSTDTQYF
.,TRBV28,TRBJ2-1,CASSQTRSSYNEQFF
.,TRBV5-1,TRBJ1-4,CASSSNSGTGGEKLFF
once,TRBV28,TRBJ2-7,CASRSGTGVWVPGKQYF
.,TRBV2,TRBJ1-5,CARGGEYSNQPQHF
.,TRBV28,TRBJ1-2,CASSLTGTDIYGYTF
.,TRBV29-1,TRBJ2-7,CSVETGTGNGVQYF
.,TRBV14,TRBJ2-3,CASSLGQPQVADTQYF
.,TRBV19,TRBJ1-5,CASSIAMRGPRGQPQHF
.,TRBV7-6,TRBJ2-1,CASSFQGASGDNEQFF
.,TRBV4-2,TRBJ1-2,CASSQDPQGNYGYTF
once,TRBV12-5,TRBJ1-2,CASGLAPYGYTF
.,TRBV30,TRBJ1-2,CAWSVRNYGYTF
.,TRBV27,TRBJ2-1,CASSLGAAGAKYNEQFF
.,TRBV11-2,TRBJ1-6,CASSTGSSYNSPLHF
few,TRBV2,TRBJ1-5,CASSEVSENQPQHF
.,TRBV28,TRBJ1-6,CASSLTTGLYNSPLHF
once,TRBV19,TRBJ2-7,CASSISWGTYYEQYF
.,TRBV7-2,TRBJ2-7,CASSRGGSGAYEQYF
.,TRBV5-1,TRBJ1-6,CASRITIQDGNSPLHF
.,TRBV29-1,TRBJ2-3,CSVVLQRLRDTQYF
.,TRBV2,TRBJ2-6,CASRLSGANVLTF
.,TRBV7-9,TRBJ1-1,CASSLEAVTEAFF
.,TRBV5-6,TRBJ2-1,CASSKAGLADYNEQFF
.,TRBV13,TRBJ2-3,CASSLRLTDTQYF
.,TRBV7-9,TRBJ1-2,CASSSVDRGPYGYTF
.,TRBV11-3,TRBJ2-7,CASSSKHSYEQYF
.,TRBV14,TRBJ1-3,CASSARWAGATIYF
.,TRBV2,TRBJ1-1,CASSVPVGVIEAFF
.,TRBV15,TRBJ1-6,CATSKAGFSPLHF
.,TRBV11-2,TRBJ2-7,CASRPPGGPLYEQYF
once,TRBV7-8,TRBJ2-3,CASSLGLAGVTDTQYF
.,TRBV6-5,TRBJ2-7,CASSSGPGLAYEQYF
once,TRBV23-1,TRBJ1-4,CASSRRDRGGEKLFF
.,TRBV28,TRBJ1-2,CASSPTGTVYGYTF
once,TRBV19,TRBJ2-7,CASIHPIYRRGASYEQYF
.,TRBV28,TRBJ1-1,CASSRSGQGNRAFF
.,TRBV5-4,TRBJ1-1,CASSSGGPGTEAFF
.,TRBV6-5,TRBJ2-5,CASSYSLAESETQYF
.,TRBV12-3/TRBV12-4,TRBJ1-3,CASSSGQNTIYF
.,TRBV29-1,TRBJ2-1,CSVEDISGFNEQFF
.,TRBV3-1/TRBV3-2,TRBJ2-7,CASSRQGAGRGGRAIYEQYF
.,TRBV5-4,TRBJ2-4,CASSSWTSGKNIQYF
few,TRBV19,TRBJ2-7,CASSTGTGSFYEQYF
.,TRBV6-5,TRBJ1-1,CASSPLLGGNTEAFF
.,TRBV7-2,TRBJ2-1,CASSQRLAGGRDEQFF
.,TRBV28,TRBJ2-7,CASTRDRAYEQYF
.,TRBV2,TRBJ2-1,CASSGGLAQEQFF
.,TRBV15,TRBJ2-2,CATSARASRTGTLGTGELFF